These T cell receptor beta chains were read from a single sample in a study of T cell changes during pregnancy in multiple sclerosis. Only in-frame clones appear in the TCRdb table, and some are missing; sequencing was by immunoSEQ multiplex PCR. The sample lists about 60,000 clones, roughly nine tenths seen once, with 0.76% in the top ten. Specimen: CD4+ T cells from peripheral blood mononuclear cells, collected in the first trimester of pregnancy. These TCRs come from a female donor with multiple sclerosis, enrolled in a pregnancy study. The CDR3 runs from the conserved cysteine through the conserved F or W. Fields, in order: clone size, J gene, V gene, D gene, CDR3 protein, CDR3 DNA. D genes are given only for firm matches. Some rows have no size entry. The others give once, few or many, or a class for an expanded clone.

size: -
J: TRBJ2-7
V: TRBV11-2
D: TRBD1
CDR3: CASSLVLGRGLYEQYF
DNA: TGTGCCAGCAGCTTAGTTCTGGGCAGGGGGCTCTACGAGCAGTACTTC

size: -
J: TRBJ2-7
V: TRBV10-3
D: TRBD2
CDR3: CAISEQPIAGGHYEQYF
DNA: TGTGCCATCAGTGAGCAGCCTATAGCGGGGGGCCACTACGAGCAGTACTTC

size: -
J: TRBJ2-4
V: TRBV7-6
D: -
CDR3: CASSLEIAVSKNIQYF
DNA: TGTGCCAGCAGCTTAGAAATAGCGGTGTCCAAAAACATTCAGTACTTC

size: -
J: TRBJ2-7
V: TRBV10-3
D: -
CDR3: CAISDRGLWDEQYF
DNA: TGTGCCATCAGTGATAGGGGACTCTGGGACGAGCAGTACTTC

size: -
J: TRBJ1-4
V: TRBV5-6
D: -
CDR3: CASSLAGTAPFF
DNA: TGTGCCAGCAGCTTGGCCGGTACAGCCCCGTTTTTT

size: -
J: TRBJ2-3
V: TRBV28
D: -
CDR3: CASRAGTSTDTQYF
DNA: TGTGCCAGCAGAGCCGGGACTAGCACAGATACGCAGTATTTT

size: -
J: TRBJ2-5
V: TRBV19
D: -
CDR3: CASSTQGGGETQYF
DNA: TGTGCCAGTAGTACACAGGGTGGGGGAGAGACCCAGTACTTC

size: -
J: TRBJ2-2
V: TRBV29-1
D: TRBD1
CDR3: CSVDVGQGLTGELFF
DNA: TGCAGCGTTGACGTGGGACAGGGGTTGACCGGGGAGCTGTTTTTT

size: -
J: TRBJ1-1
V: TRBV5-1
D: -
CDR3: CASSARDTTEAFF
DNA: TGCGCCAGCAGCGCCCGGGACACCACTGAAGCTTTCTTT

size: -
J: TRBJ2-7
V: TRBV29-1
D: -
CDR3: CSVDNDSYEQYF
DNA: TGCAGCGTGGATAACGACAGTTACGAGCAGTACTTC

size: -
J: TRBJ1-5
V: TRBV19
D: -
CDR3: CASRSRSRGNQPQHF
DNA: TGTGCCAGTCGCTCGCGGTCGAGGGGCAATCAGCCCCAGCATTTT

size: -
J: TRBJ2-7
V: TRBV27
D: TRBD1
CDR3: CASSSRQGYYEQYF
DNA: TGTGCCAGCAGTTCGAGACAGGGCTACTACGAGCAGTACTTC

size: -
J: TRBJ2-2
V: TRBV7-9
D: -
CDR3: CASSLVPVQGTGELFF
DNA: TGTGCCAGCAGCTTAGTGCCGGTGCAGGGAACCGGGGAGCTGTTTTTT

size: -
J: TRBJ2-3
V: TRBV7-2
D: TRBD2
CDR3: CASSLGPTSGGPRKYF
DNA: TGTGCCAGCAGCTTAGGGCCTACTAGCGGGGGACCCCGGAAGTATTTT

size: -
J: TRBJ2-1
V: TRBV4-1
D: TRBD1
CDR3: CASSQWRDRGHEQFF
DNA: TGCGCCAGCAGCCAATGGCGGGACAGGGGGCACGAGCAGTTCTTC

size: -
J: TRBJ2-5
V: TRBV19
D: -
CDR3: CASSRGRRETQYF
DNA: TGTGCCAGTAGCAGGGGGAGGAGGGAGACCCAGTACTTC

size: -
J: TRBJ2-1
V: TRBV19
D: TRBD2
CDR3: CASSIGTSGGEKFF
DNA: TGTGCCAGTAGTATCGGGACTAGCGGGGGGGAGAAGTTCTTC

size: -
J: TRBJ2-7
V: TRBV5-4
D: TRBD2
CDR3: CASSPQRGGVYEQYF
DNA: TGTGCCAGCAGCCCACAGCGGGGGGGCGTCTACGAGCAGTACTTC

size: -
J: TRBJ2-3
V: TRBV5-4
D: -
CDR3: CASSLGGVAADTQYF
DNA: TGTGCCAGCAGCCTGGGCGGGGTAGCGGCAGATACGCAGTATTTT

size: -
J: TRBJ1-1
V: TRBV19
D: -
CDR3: CASSPRVRGTEAFF
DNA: TGTGCCAGTAGTCCCAGGGTGCGGGGCACTGAAGCTTTCTTT

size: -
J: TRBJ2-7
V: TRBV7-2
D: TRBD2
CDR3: CASSLDGGGSYEQYF
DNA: TGTGCCAGCAGCTTAGACGGGGGGGGCTCCTACGAGCAGTACTTC

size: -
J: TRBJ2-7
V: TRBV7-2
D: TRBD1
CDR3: CASSLAPISTGGSIIYEQYF
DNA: TGTGCCAGCAGCTTAGCGCCCATCTCGACAGGGGGCAGTATTATCTACGAGCAGTACTTC

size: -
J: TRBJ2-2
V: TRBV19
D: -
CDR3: CASSIASVGVFAGELFF
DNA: TGTGCCAGTAGTATCGCCTCTGTCGGGGTATTCGCCGGGGAGCTGTTTTTT

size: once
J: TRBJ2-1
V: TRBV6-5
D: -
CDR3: CASSYSTRNEQFF
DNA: TGTGCCAGCAGTTACTCGACAAGAAATGAGCAGTTCTTC

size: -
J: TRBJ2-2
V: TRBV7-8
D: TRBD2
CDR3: CASSRTSGGATGELFF
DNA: TGTGCCAGCAGCAGAACGAGCGGGGGGGCGACCGGGGAGCTGTTTTTT

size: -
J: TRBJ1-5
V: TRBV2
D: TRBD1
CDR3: CASSVQGIPDQPQHF
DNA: TGTGCCAGCAGTGTACAGGGGATTCCCGATCAGCCCCAGCATTTT

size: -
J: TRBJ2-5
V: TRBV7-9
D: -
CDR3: CASSLLGGDGETQYF
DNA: TGTGCCAGCAGCTTACTCGGCGGGGACGGGGAGACCCAGTACTTC

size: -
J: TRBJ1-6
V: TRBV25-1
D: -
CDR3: CASSELVSPLHF
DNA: TGTGCCAGCAGTGAATTAGTATCACCCCTCCACTTT

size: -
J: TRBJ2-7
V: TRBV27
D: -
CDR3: CASSSQAYEQYF
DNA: TGTGCCAGCAGTTCGCAGGCGTACGAGCAGTACTTC

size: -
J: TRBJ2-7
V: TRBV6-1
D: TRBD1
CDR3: CASSDLRTGGYEQYF
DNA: TGTGCCAGCAGTGACCTTCGGACAGGGGGCTACGAGCAGTACTTC

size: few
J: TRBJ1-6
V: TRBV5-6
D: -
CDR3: CASSFGASSYNSPLHF
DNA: TGTGCCAGCAGCTTTGGGGCTAGCTCCTATAATTCACCCCTCCACTTT

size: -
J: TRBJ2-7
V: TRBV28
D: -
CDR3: CASSPTGWGSYEQYF
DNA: TGTGCCAGCAGTCCCACAGGGTGGGGGTCCTACGAGCAGTACTTC

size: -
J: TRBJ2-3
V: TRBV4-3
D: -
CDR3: CASSQDWANSGRTDTQYF
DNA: TGCGCCAGCAGCCAAGATTGGGCGAATTCAGGCCGCACAGATACGCAGTATTTT

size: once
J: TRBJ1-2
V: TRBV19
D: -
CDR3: CASSINRVDYGYTF
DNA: TGTGCCAGTAGTATAAACAGGGTTGACTATGGCTACACCTTC

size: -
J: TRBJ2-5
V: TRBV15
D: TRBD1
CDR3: CATSSEGQGRQETQYF
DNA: TGTGCCACCAGCAGCGAAGGACAGGGGAGGCAAGAGACCCAGTACTTC

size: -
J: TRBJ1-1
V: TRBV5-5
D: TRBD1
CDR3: CASSLGGQPETEAFF
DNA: TGTGCCAGCAGCTTGGGGGGACAGCCGGAGACTGAAGCTTTCTTT

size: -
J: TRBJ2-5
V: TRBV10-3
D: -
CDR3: CAISDSLLDRQETQYF
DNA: TGTGCCATCAGTGATTCTCTCCTAGACCGTCAAGAGACCCAGTACTTC

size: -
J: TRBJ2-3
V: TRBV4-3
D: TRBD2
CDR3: CASSQDYGGATDTQYF
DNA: TGCGCCAGCAGCCAAGATTACGGGGGGGCAACAGATACGCAGTATTTT

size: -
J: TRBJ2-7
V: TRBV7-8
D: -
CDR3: CASSPDISRYF
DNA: TGTGCCAGCAGCCCCGATATATCTAGGTACTTC

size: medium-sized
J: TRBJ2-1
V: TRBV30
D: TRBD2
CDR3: CAWSVKGLGAYEQFF
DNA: TGTGCCTGGAGTGTTAAGGGACTAGGGGCCTATGAGCAGTTCTTC

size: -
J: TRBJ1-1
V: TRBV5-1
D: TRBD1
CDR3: CASRDQGDTEAFF
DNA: TGCGCCAGCAGGGACCAGGGGGACACTGAAGCTTTCTTT

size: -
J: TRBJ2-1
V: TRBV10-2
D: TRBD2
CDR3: CASSEIPGGGLRHEQFF
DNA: TGCGCCAGCAGCGAGATTCCCGGCGGGGGATTAAGGCATGAGCAGTTCTTC

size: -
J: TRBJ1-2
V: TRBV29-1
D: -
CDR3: CSVEDLAYGYTF
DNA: TGCAGCGTTGAAGATTTGGCATATGGCTACACCTTC

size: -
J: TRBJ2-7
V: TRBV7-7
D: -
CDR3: CASSLGQAPYEQYF
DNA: TGTGCTAGCAGCTTAGGGCAGGCGCCCTACGAGCAGTACTTC

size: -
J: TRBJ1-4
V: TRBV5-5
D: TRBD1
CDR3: CASSPKITGGNEKLFF
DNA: TGTGCCAGCAGCCCCAAGATCACAGGGGGGAATGAAAAACTGTTTTTT

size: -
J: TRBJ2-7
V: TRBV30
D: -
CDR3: CAWRGRFRDEQYF
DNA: TGTGCCTGGAGGGGGAGGTTCCGCGACGAGCAGTACTTC

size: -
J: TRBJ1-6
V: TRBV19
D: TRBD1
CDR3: CASSIALGQGNNSPLHF
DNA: TGTGCCAGTAGTATAGCTCTGGGACAGGGCAATAATTCACCCCTCCACTTT

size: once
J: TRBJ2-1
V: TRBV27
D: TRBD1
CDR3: CASSSHRDRVHNEQFF
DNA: TGTGCCAGCAGTTCCCACCGGGACAGGGTGCACAATGAGCAGTTCTTC

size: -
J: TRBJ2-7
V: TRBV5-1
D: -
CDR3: CASSLEELLGYEQYF
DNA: TGCGCCAGCAGCTTGGAGGAGCTGCTAGGTTACGAGCAGTACTTC

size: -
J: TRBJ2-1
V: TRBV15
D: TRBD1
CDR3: CATSKRAGQGYNEQFF
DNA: TGTGCCACCAGCAAGCGAGCGGGACAGGGCTACAATGAGCAGTTCTTC

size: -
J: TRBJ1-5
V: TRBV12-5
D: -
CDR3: CASGFRDTNQPQHF
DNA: TGTGCTAGTGGTTTCCGGGACACTAATCAGCCCCAGCATTTT

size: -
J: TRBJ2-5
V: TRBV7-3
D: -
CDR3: CASSRGGILETQYF
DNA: TGTGCCAGCAGCCGAGGCGGAATCCTAGAGACCCAGTACTTC

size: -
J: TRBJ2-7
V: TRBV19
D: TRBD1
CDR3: CASSTNRGRGEQYF
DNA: TGTGCCAGTAGTACCAACAGGGGGCGCGGCGAGCAGTACTTC

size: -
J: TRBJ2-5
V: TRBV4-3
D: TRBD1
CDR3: CASSLNINRGQETQYF
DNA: TGCGCCAGCAGCCTGAACATAAACAGGGGGCAAGAGACCCAGTACTTC

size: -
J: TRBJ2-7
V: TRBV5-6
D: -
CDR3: CASSSEYEQYF
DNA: TGTGCCAGCAGCTCGGAGTACGAGCAGTACTTC

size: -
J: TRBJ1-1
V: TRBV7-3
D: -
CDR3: CASSLGENTEAFF
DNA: TGTGCCAGCAGCTTAGGAGAAAACACTGAAGCTTTCTTT

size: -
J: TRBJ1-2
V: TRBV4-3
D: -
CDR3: CASSVRQGYGYTF
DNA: TGCGCCAGCAGCGTTAGGCAGGGATATGGCTACACCTTC

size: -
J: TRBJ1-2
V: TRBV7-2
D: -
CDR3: CASSTRVYGYTF
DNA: TGTGCCAGCAGCACGAGGGTATATGGCTACACCTTC

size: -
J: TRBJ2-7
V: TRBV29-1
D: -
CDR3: CSEDYSARSLAYEQYF
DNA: TGCAGCGAAGACTACTCGGCCCGCTCATTAGCCTACGAGCAGTACTTC